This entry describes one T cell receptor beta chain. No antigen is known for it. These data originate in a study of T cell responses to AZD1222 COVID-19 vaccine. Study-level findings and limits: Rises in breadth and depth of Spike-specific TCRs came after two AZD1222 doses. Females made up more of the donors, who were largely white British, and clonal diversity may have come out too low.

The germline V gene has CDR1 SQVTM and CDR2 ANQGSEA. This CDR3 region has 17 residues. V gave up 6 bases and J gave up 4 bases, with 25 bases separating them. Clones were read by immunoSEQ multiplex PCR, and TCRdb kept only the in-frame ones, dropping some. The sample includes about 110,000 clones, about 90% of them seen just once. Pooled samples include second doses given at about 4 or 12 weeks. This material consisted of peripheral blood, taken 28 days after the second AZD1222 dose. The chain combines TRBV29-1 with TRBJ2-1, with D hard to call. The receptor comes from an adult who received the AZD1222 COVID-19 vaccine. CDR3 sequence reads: CSVTAGFVGSRYNEQFF. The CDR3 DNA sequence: TGCAGCGTAACGGCTGGGTTTGTTGGCTCAAGATACAATGAGCAGTTCTTC.